These 27 T cell receptor beta chains were sequenced from one sample in a study of blood T cell repertoires in COVID-19. Clones were read by immunoSEQ multiplex PCR, and TCRdb kept only the in-frame ones, dropping some. The sample lists 65,000 to 80,000 clones; about 80% were seen once. Input material: peripheral blood. Receptor source: a human donor in a cohort sampled during active COVID-19.

Only one count was recorded for this clone. This chain connects TRBV5-1 to TRBJ2-2; 12 bases agree with TRBD2. This CDR3 has 20 residues. In germline, CDR1 is SGHRS, CDR2 YFSETQ. Unmatched junction bases numbered 16, after V lost 4 bases and J lost 3 bases. The CDR3 protein is CASSPARASGRGEDTGELFF. The CDR3, as DNA: TGCGCCAGCAGCCCTGCCCGGGCTAGCGGGAGGGGCGAGGACACCGGGGAGCTGTTTTTT.

The genes are TRBV5-4 and TRBJ2-1, with 11 bases lining up with TRBD2. CDR3 length: 15 amino acids. Trimming took 3 bases from V and 5 from J; bases not matched to a gene: 4. From germline, CDR1 is SGHNT and CDR2 YYREEE (reference sequence). The CDR3 loop is CASSWTSGQDNEQFF. The CDR3 coding sequence is TGTGCCAGCAGCTGGACTAGCGGGCAAGACAATGAGCAGTTCTTC.

This clone has a handful of counts. In nucleotides, the CDR3 is TGTGCCAGTAGTGTCGAAACCAGGCAAACGGAAAAACTGTTTTTT. Translated, it gives CASSVETRQTEKLFF. This chain joins TRBV19 and TRBJ1-4; the D is unclear. Deletions cut 5 bases from V and 8 bases from J, with 18 bases between. This CDR3 has 15 amino acids. CDR1 LNHDA and CDR2 SQIVND come from the germline V gene (reference sequence).

V and J are TRBV5-1 and TRBJ2-1, with 7 bases that match TRBD1. Germline loops: CDR1 SGHRS, CDR2 YFSETQ. V trimming: 2 bases; J trimming: 7 bases; junction bases outside the gene matches: 12. The CDR3 covers 16 residues. The CDR3 protein is CASSFEGAIFLNEQFF. In DNA, the CDR3 is TGCGCCAGCAGCTTTGAGGGGGCCATCTTTTTAAATGAGCAGTTCTTC.

The chain uses TRBV5-1 and TRBJ2-3, with 8 nucleotides matching TRBD1. The CDR3 runs to 15 residues. Germline assignment: CDR1 SGHRS and CDR2 YFSETQ. Trimming took 2 bases from V and 4 from J; bases not matched to a gene: 6. The CDR3 here is CASSLTGGDADTQYF. The CDR3 bases are TGCGCCAGCAGCTTAACAGGGGGAGACGCAGATACGCAGTATTTT.

V gene TRBV11-2 combines with J gene TRBJ1-3; TRBD1 is a possible D gene (6 bases). Germline CDR1 reads SGHAT; CDR2 reads FQNNGV. Between the trimmed V and J ends, which lost 5 bases and 1 base, there was a span of 15 bases. The CDR3 runs to 16 residues. As DNA, the CDR3 is TGTGCCAGCAGCGTCGATACAGGGTATTCTGGAAACACCATATATTTT. It translates to CASSVDTGYSGNTIYF.

This chain connects TRBV30 to TRBJ1-4, with D perhaps matching TRBD1 (5 bases). The CDR3 length is 17 residues. V was clipped by 2 bases and J by 8 bases, with 24 bases between them. Per germline, CDR1 GTSNPN and CDR2 SVGIG (reference sequence). CDR3 coding DNA: TGTGCCTGGAGTCGCCGTAGGGTTCCGGGGACTGAAGAAAAACTGTTTTTT. This translates into CAWSRRRVPGTEEKLFF.

This chain links TRBV5-1 with TRBJ1-1; D is undetermined. Germline CDR1 and CDR2: SGHRS and YFSETQ. The CDR3 contains 15 residues. V was pared by 4 bases and J by 5 bases, with 18 bases between. CDR3 region: CASSPDGLGRTEAFF. The CDR3 DNA follows: TGCGCCAGCAGCCCCGACGGCTTGGGGAGGACTGAAGCTTTCTTT.

V gene TRBV5-5 combines with J gene TRBJ2-2, with D maybe TRBD2 (5 bases). CDR1 SGHKS and CDR2 YYEKEE come from the germline V gene (reference sequence). The CDR3 covers 15 residues. Between the trimmed V and J ends, which lost 5 bases and 0 bases, there was a span of 11 bases. The CDR3: CASRETTSNTGELFF. The CDR3 DNA follows: TGTGCCAGCAGGGAGACTACTTCGAACACCGGGGAGCTGTTTTTT.

This clone was seen just once. V is TRBV18 and J is TRBJ2-2, with a possible D match to TRBD1 (5 bases). V gave up 2 bases and J gave up 1 base, with 11 bases separating them. CDR3 length: 16 residues. Germline-derived CDR1 and CDR2 are KGHSH and LQKENI. The CDR3 DNA reads TGTGCCAGCTCACCAAAGGGAACAGGGAACACCGGGGAGCTGTTTTTT. Translated, it gives CASSPKGTGNTGELFF.

The chain is built from TRBV19 and TRBJ2-7, with 11 bases identical to TRBD2. The trim removed 5 bases at V and 3 bases at J, leaving 6 bases unmatched. Germline CDR1 is LNHDA and CDR2 is SQIVND (reference sequence). The CDR3 runs 15 residues. The CDR3 is CASSLGGTSGYEQYF. CDR3 bases: TGTGCCAGTAGTCTCGGGGGGACTAGCGGCTACGAGCAGTACTTC. The full variable domain, rest sourced from reference TRBV19 and TRBJ2-7, is DGGITQSPKYLFRKEGQNVTLSCEQNLNHDAMYWYRQDPGQGLRLIYYSQIVNDFQKGDIAEGYSVSREKKESFPLTVTSAQKNPTAFYLCASSLGGTSGYEQYFGPGTRLTVT.

This sequence joins TRBV10-3 and TRBJ1-1; 9 bases match TRBD1. Germline assignment: CDR1 ENHRY and CDR2 SYGVKD. V was clipped by 6 bases and J by 4 bases; unmatched bases: 3. This CDR3 contains 13 residues. CDR3: CAIRDRGGTEAFF. CDR3 nucleotides: TGTGCCATCAGGGACAGGGGAGGCACTGAAGCTTTCTTT.

Here the CDR3 DNA reads TGCGCCAGCAGCTTGGCCGTGAAGACAGGGACCCAGAGTGGGGAGCTGTTTTTT. This gives the protein CASSLAVKTGTQSGELFF. The chain carries TRBV5-1 and TRBJ2-2; 7 bases match TRBD1. The CDR3 totals 18 residues. CDR1 SGHRS and CDR2 YFSETQ come from the germline V gene. Unmatched junction bases numbered 16, after V lost 0 bases and J lost 8 bases.

This sequence joins TRBV10-3 and TRBJ2-5, with no clear D. V gave up 3 bases and J gave up 5 bases, with 13 bases separating them. This CDR3 is built from 14 residues. Germline CDR1 and CDR2: ENHRY and SYGVKD. The CDR3 nucleotides are TGTGCCATCAGTGAAGTGTCGGGTGACGAGACCCAGTACTTC. Its protein product is CAISEVSGDETQYF.

The gene calls are TRBV4-1 and TRBJ1-2; D is ambiguous. This CDR3 spans 15 amino acids. V gave up 4 bases and J gave up 4 bases, with 16 bases separating them. Per the germline V gene, CDR1 is MGHRA and CDR2 is YSYEKL. The CDR3 DNA is TGCGCCAGCAGCCTTACCCAACGGGAGTCCTATGGCTACACCTTC. Translating gives CASSLTQRESYGYTF.

V gene TRBV28 combines with J gene TRBJ1-2; 9 nucleotides line up with TRBD1. This CDR3 region has 13 residues. V lost 5 bases and J lost 8; bases outside the gene matches: 6. In germline, CDR1 is MDHEN, CDR2 SYDVKM. In DNA form, the CDR3 reads TGTGCCAGCAGTGACCCGGGACAGGGCGGCTACACCTTC. This sequence encodes CASSDPGQGGYTF.

This clone has more than one count but fewer than ten. V usage is TRBV11-1 and J usage is TRBJ1-6, with 12 bases that match TRBD1. The CDR3 consists of 15 residues. Germline values: CDR1 SGHAT, CDR2 FQDESV (reference sequence). The junction had 1 base not matched to a gene; V was cut back by 4 bases and J by 6 bases. The CDR3 region has the DNA TGTGCCAGCAGCTCGGGACAGGGGGCTAATTCACCCCTCCACTTT. The encoded protein is CASSSGQGANSPLHF.

This rearrangement joins TRBV6-1 to TRBJ2-3, with D maybe TRBD1 (6 bases). The V gene's germline CDR1 is MNHNS and CDR2 SASEGT. The CDR3 runs to 16 residues. V was shortened by 3 bases and J by 2 bases, with 15 bases between the two germline ends. CDR3 in DNA: TGTGCCAGCAGTGAGGGGGCGGACCCGTTCACAGATACGCAGTATTTT. Its protein is CASSEGADPFTDTQYF.

The chain links TRBV7-9 to TRBJ2-5, with TRBD1 identical over 9 bases. The V gene end was trimmed by 5 bases and the J gene end by 4 bases; junction bases not matched to a gene: 14. CDR3 length: 17 residues. The germline V gene encodes CDR1 SEHNR and CDR2 FQNEAQ (reference sequence). CDR3 region: CASSLLSGQGIRETQYF. The CDR3 nucleotides read TGTGCCAGCAGCCTCTTAAGCGGACAGGGGATACGAGAGACCCAGTACTTC.

This clone came up a few times. This chain uses TRBV5-8 with TRBJ1-2; D is perhaps TRBD1 (6 bases). Per germline, CDR1 SGHTS and CDR2 YDEGEE. V gave up 2 bases and J gave up 5 bases, with 10 bases separating them. The CDR3 runs 13 residues. The DNA of the CDR3 is TGTGCCAGCAGCTTTACAGGGTCTTATGGCTACACCTTC. This encodes CASSFTGSYGYTF.

The rearrangement joins TRBV11-3 to TRBJ1-3; no firm D call. The length of the CDR3 is 12 residues. Germline V lookup: CDR1 SGHNT, CDR2 YENEEA. Between the trimmed V and J ends, which lost 3 bases and 8 bases, there was a span of 8 bases. CDR3 in amino acids: CASSLNRDTIYF. The CDR3 bases are TGTGCCAGCAGCTTGAATCGGGACACCATATATTTT.

The chain links TRBV7-2 to TRBJ1-2; possibly TRBD1 for D (5 bases). This CDR3 contains 15 residues. V lost 2 bases and J lost 0, with 10 bases in between. CDR1 SGHTA and CDR2 FQGNSA come from the germline V gene. The CDR3 region has the DNA TGTGCCAGCAGCTTAATGGGGGGACCTAACTATGGCTACACCTTC. Encoded protein: CASSLMGGPNYGYTF.

CDR3 DNA sequence: TGTGCCAGTAGTATGAATGTCGGGACAGGGGGCGACTACTATGGCTACACCTTC. It specifies CASSMNVGTGGDYYGYTF. The rearrangement joins TRBV19 to TRBJ1-2, with 12 bases matching TRBD1. CDR1 and CDR2 (germline): LNHDA, SQIVND (reference sequence). The J segment lost 3 bases and the V segment lost 3 bases, leaving 11 bases of the junction unmatched. This CDR3 has 18 residues.

V and J are TRBV9 and TRBJ2-1; weak D call: TRBD2 (5 bases). Trimming shortened V by 0 bases and J by 0 bases, and 7 bases separated the two germline ends. The CDR3 contains 15 residues. Germline CDR1 reads SGDLS; CDR2 reads YYNGEE. The CDR3 here is CASSVGTSSYNEQFF. In nucleotides, the CDR3 is TGTGCCAGCAGCGTAGGAACTAGCTCCTACAATGAGCAGTTCTTC.

The genes are TRBV12-3 or TRBV12-4 and TRBJ1-5; D remains unclear. V was pared by 6 bases and J by 6 bases, with 9 bases between. The CDR3 has 12 residues. The CDR3 nucleotides read TGTGCCAGCAGACGTCCCGGTCAGCCCCAGCATTTT. This translates into CASRRPGQPQHF.

The J gene is TRBJ2-3, the V gene TRBV10-3; weak D call: TRBD1 (6 bases). Per germline, CDR1 ENHRY and CDR2 SYGVKD. With 6 bases removed from V and 4 bases from J, the gap between germline ends came to 11 bases. CDR3 size: 13 residues. In DNA form, the CDR3 reads TGTGCCATCAGCAGGGGAGTGCCAGATACGCAGTATTTT. It codes for CAISRGVPDTQYF.

The rearrangement uses TRBV6-5 and TRBJ1-2; no reliable D call. The CDR3 has 15 amino acids. Germline CDR1 is MNHEY and CDR2 is SVGAGI. With 6 bases removed from V and 4 bases from J, the gap between germline ends came to 18 bases. The CDR3 here is CASSRAIDNFYGYTF. In DNA, the CDR3 is TGTGCCAGCAGCCGCGCTATTGACAATTTCTATGGCTACACCTTC.